The entry below describes one T cell receptor beta chain. The data stem from a study of T cell changes during pregnancy in multiple sclerosis. Sequencing was performed with immunoSEQ multiplex PCR; in TCRdb, only in-frame clones are kept and a portion is missing. The sample lists 30,000 or so clones; over 80% were seen once. This material consisted of CD8+ T cells from peripheral blood mononuclear cells, taken in the first trimester of pregnancy. This TCR was recovered from a female donor with multiple sclerosis, enrolled in a pregnancy study.

Here the CDR3 DNA reads TGCAGCGTTGTCCGCGGGGGGGAGGGCTACACCTTC. It codes for CSVVRGGEGYTF. V usage is TRBV29-1 and J usage is TRBJ1-2, with D perhaps TRBD1 (5 bases). Germline lookup yields CDR1 SQVTM and CDR2 ANQGSEA. CDR3 length: 12 amino acids. The germline V and J ends were trimmed by 4 bases and 8 bases, with 14 bases remaining between them.